Described below is a single T cell receptor beta chain sequence and its context. The junction departs from the called germline gene at one end, perhaps through a read error. Via MiXCR, TCRdb re-called the PCR reads. The table records approximately 12,000 clones, approximately 35% of them present only once. The sample originates from a study of metastatic and nonmetastatic thyroid tumors. Overall study: Repertoire data that came from the blood and tumor or nodule tissue of malignant and benign thyroid patients were compared.

Thyroid surgery was performed in patients who had received no treatment beforehand. The sequence derives from a female donor with papillary thyroid cancer or a benign thyroid nodule (not recorded which). Some clones in this sample may be carry-over from other donors' samples. The sample consisted of tumor tissue.

CDR3 DNA: TGTACCAGCAGCGAAGGGACAGGGGCATACAATGAGCAGTTGTTC. As protein: CTSSEGTGAYNEQLF. This chain joins TRBV7-2 and TRBJ2-1, with TRBD1 matching over 10 bases. Per germline, CDR1 SGHTA and CDR2 FQGNSA. This CDR3 contains 15 residues.